This T cell receptor beta chain is drawn from a study of blood T cell repertoires in COVID-19. Study background: The United States, Italy and Spain supplied acute and convalescent COVID-19 samples. Sources were T cells, B-cell-depleted T cells, or PBMCs; the material itself was cDNA or gDNA.

As processed by the authors: From reference gene primer amplification, estimates of nucleated cell counts were derived. The repertoire was sequenced with immunoSEQ multiplex PCR; TCRdb's copy has only in-frame clones and lacks some. V and J calls and clone size are given by that table; D and trimming were obtained from the DNA. In the table there are some 240,000 clones, roughly 88% of which are singletons. Unmatched junction bases numbered 8, after V lost 3 bases and J lost 9 bases. Per the germline V gene, CDR1 is MDHEN and CDR2 is SYDVKM. This CDR3 contains 15 residues. The origin of this receptor is a middle-aged woman who had recovered from COVID-19. This sequence joins TRBV28 and TRBJ2-3, with 11 bases that match TRBD2. Sequences were obtained from peripheral blood. CDR3 residues: CASSLVASGGSTQYF. The CDR3 coding sequence is TGTGCCAGCAGTTTGGTGGCTAGCGGGGGGTCCACGCAGTATTTT.